A single sample gave rise to the 8 T cell receptor beta chains below, sequenced in a study of cytomegalovirus exposure and HLA in healthy donors. PCR involved 60 Vbeta and 13 Jbeta primers. Sequencing was performed with immunoSEQ multiplex PCR; in TCRdb, only in-frame clones are kept and a portion is missing. The sample gives 170,000 or so clones, around three quarters of which show up once; 1.5% to 2% is in the top ten. The sample was PBMCs. These TCRs come from a young woman in good health and CMV-seronegative.

The chain uses TRBV19 and TRBJ1-2, with no clear D. Trimming removed 3 bases from V and 8 bases from J, with 19 bases in between. This CDR3 region has 15 residues. CDR1 and CDR2 (germline): LNHDA, SQIVND (reference sequence). CDR3: CASSMQSDIVSGYTF. In nucleotides, the CDR3 is TGTGCCAGTAGTATGCAATCCGATATCGTAAGCGGCTACACCTTC.

This clone was detected a few times. The genes are TRBV27 and TRBJ2-1; D call uncertain. Germline CDR1 and CDR2: MNHEY and SMNVEV (reference sequence). The CDR3 loop spans 10 amino acids. Deletions cut 8 bases from V and 10 bases from J, with 9 bases between. The CDR3 sequence is CASARAEQFF. Written as DNA, the CDR3 is TGTGCCAGCGCCCGTGCGGAGCAGTTCTTC.

The rearrangement links TRBV7-3 to TRBJ2-3, with 9 nucleotides matching TRBD1. CDR3 length: 15 amino acids. V was clipped by 1 base and J by 6 bases; unmatched bases: 5. Germline-derived CDR1 and CDR2 are SGHTA and FQGTGA. CDR3 residues: CASSLRQGGMDTQYF. The CDR3, as DNA: TGTGCCAGCAGCTTAAGACAGGGGGGGATGGATACGCAGTATTTT.

The CDR3 coding sequence is TGTGCCATCAGTCCCACAAACAGGGAGTTGAACACTGAAGCTTTCTTT. This codes for CAISPTNRELNTEAFF. V gene TRBV10-3 combines with J gene TRBJ1-1; D might be TRBD1 (6 bases). Trimming took off 5 bases at V and 0 bases at J, with 16 bases between the two ends. This CDR3 is built from 16 residues. The germline gives CDR1 ENHRY, CDR2 SYGVKD.

The rearrangement links TRBV6-1 to TRBJ2-1; D is possibly TRBD2 (6 bases). V gave up 2 bases and J gave up 8 bases, with 16 bases separating them. This CDR3 comprises 15 residues. The germline gives CDR1 MNHNS, CDR2 SASEGT. The CDR3 loop reads CASSEPGEVWDEQFF. In DNA, the CDR3 is TGTGCCAGCAGTGAACCGGGAGAGGTGTGGGATGAGCAGTTCTTC.

V gene TRBV19 combines with J gene TRBJ2-3; D is possibly TRBD1 (7 bases). V dropped 6 bases and J dropped 4 bases, with 17 bases sitting between them. The germline V gene has CDR1 LNHDA and CDR2 SQIVND (reference sequence). The CDR3 has 15 amino acids. In DNA, the CDR3 is TGTGCCAGTAGGACTTTGGACAGGAGGGCAGATACGCAGTATTTT. Its translation: CASRTLDRRADTQYF.

This sequence joins TRBV19 and TRBJ2-7; TRBD2 matches 7 bases. CDR3 size: 14 residues. Looked up from germline, CDR1 is LNHDA and CDR2 is SQIVND (reference sequence). Unmatched junction bases numbered 5, after V lost 5 bases and J lost 1 base. The CDR3 sequence is CASSATGGSYEQYF. Written as DNA, the CDR3 is TGTGCCAGTAGTGCTACCGGGGGGTCCTACGAGCAGTACTTC.

This clone came up a few times. The junction differs from germline at one of its ends, possibly a read error. The genes are TRBV2 and TRBJ1-4; D possibly corresponds to TRBD1 (6 bases). The germline V gene encodes CDR1 SNHLY and CDR2 FYNNEI. This CDR3 contains 12 residues. For the CDR3, the DNA is TGTGCCAGCAGTGAAGAGTGGACAGCCACTTATTTT. Protein: CASSEEWTATYF.